The text below deals with one T cell receptor (beta chain). Its cognate antigen is unknown. Relapse after autologous stem cell transplantation occurred in every patient, and brentuximab vedotin exposure varied. Thawed PBMCs yielded CD4+ T cells through magnetic negative selection. This entry belongs to a study of PD-1 blockade in classical Hodgkin lymphoma. Regarding the study as a whole: A significant rise in TCR diversity by C4D1 was seen for CD4+ but not CD8+ cells.

TCRdb's table, derived via immunoSEQ multiplex PCR, lists solely in-frame clones and lacks some. The sample carries 25,000 to 35,000 clones, over 75% recorded once. The input for sequencing was CD4+ T cells from blood, taken at baseline. The TCR was taken from a human donor with classical Hodgkin lymphoma.

The CDR3 coding sequence is TGTGCCAGCAGCTTAGCTCAGGGGGTGAACACTGAAGCTTTCTTT. Protein product: CASSLAQGVNTEAFF. The genes are TRBV7-9 and TRBJ1-1, with 7 bases aligning to TRBD1. V trimming: 0 bases; J trimming: 0 bases; junction bases outside the gene matches: 1. The length of the CDR3 is 15 residues. CDR1 is SEHNR and CDR2 is FQNEAQ in the germline V gene (reference sequence).